This T cell receptor (beta chain) is drawn from a study of prognosis after radiotherapy for stage I lung cancer. Across the whole study: Among the enrolled patients, about 13 had newly diagnosed primary stage I lung tumors, while five had oligometastatic NSCLC following surgical resection of the primary tumor.

Many counts were recorded for this clonotype. CDR1 and CDR2 from the germline V gene are SGHAT and FQNNGV. This CDR3 comprises 12 residues. The V and J ends lost 5 bases and 3 bases respectively, with 7 bases between them. The TCR beta CDR3 region was amplified from genomic DNA, with two rounds of multiplex PCR being used for the amplification. Primers (each specific to one TRBV or TRBJ gene) were used in first-round PCR. TCRdb re-called the multiplex PCR reads with MiXCR, one entry per CDR3 protein. The data hold tens of thousands of distinct CDR3 sequences, with around 27% observed a single time. The clonotype originates from a donor aged 50 or older with non-small cell lung cancer. The sequenced sample was PBMCs, obtained before or after stereotactic body radiation therapy (not recorded which). V and J are TRBV11-2 and TRBJ2-5; D not resolved. Written as DNA, the CDR3 is TGTGCCAGCAGCGTATCGGAAGAGACCCAGTACTTC. Translated, it gives CASSVSEETQYF.